Below are 11 T cell receptor beta chains sequenced from a single sample in a study of Ad26.COV2.S vaccination and SARS-CoV-2 variants. Treatment here: over 15 received Ad26.COV2.S at low or high dose, single or two shots; 5 received placebo; per-sample allocation not given. At day 63 after the first vaccine or placebo injection, samples were drawn. Sequencing was performed with immunoSEQ multiplex PCR; in TCRdb, only in-frame clones are kept and a portion is missing. The sample includes 200,000 to 300,000 clones, around nine tenths of them seen just once. This specimen consisted of peripheral blood, obtained in a trial of Ad26.COV2.S vaccine versus placebo. The receptors here all came from a person aged 18-65 years who received the Ad26.COV2.S COVID-19 vaccine or a placebo.

The rearrangement joins TRBV5-1 to TRBJ1-2; 9 bases fit TRBD1. The CDR3 runs 16 residues. V lost 4 bases to trimming and J lost 2 bases; unmatched junction nucleotides: 9. Looked up from germline, CDR1 is SGHRS and CDR2 is YFSETQ. The CDR3 is CASSPENRGQNYGYTF. CDR3 sequence (DNA): TGCGCCAGCAGCCCGGAAAACAGGGGGCAGAACTATGGCTACACCTTC. The complete variable domain, with remaining parts taken from reference TRBV5-1 and TRBJ1-2, reads KAGVTQTPRYLIKTRGQQVTLSCSPISGHRSVSWYQQTPGQGLQFLFEYFSETQRNKGNFPGRFSGRQFSNSRSEMNVSTLELGDSALYLCASSPENRGQNYGYTFGSGTRLTVV.

V and J are TRBV5-4 and TRBJ2-2; D uncertain. This CDR3 comprises 17 residues. The V end was cut by 4 bases, the J end by 6 bases, with 22 bases between. Germline V CDR1 and CDR2: SGHNT, YYREEE (reference sequence). DNA for the CDR3: TGTGCCAGCAGCCCTAAGAGCTCCCCTCCAGGCGCCGGGGAGCTGTTTTTT. This sequence encodes CASSPKSSPPGAGELFF. The variable domain in full, with the rest retrieved from reference TRBV5-4 and TRBJ2-2, is ETGVTQSPTHLIKTRGQQVTLRCSSQSGHNTVSWYQQALGQGPQFIFQYYREEENGRGNFPPRFSGLQFPNYSSELNVNALELDDSALYLCASSPKSSPPGAGELFFGEGSRLTVL.

This clone was recorded only once. CDR3 DNA sequence: TGCAGCGTTGTCTCCCAACAGTTCTCTGGAAACACCATATATTTT. Protein sequence: CSVVSQQFSGNTIYF. The chain employs TRBV29-1 and TRBJ1-3; D not certain. The V gene lost 4 bases and the J gene lost 0 bases, with 13 bases spanning the gap. The V gene's germline CDR1 is SQVTM and CDR2 ANQGSEA. The CDR3 contains 15 residues.

This clone was counted once. The rearrangement links TRBV10-3 to TRBJ2-6; D possibly uses TRBD1 or TRBD2 (6 bases each). Trimming shortened V by 3 bases and J by 4 bases, and 16 bases separated the two germline ends. This CDR3 is 17 amino acids long. Germline values: CDR1 ENHRY, CDR2 SYGVKD. CDR3 in amino acids: CAISDPVEGVGANVLTF. Here the CDR3 DNA reads TGTGCCATCAGTGATCCAGTGGAGGGGGTCGGGGCCAACGTCCTGACTTTC.

J is TRBJ2-3 and V is TRBV28, with 8 nucleotides matching TRBD2. The CDR3 has 14 amino acids. Per the germline V gene, CDR1 is MDHEN and CDR2 is SYDVKM. J lost 0 bases, V lost 7 bases, and 3 bases had no gene match. The CDR3 DNA reads TGTGCCAGCAAAGCGGGGGAAAGCACAGATACGCAGTATTTT. It is translated as CASKAGESTDTQYF.

This chain uses TRBV15 with TRBJ1-2, with D possibly TRBD1 on 5 matching bases. V was clipped by 0 bases and J by 5 bases, with 13 bases between them. Germline V gene sequence: CDR1 LNHNV, CDR2 YYDKDF (reference sequence). CDR3 size: 15 residues. The CDR3 sequence is CATSREGTRGYGYTF. The CDR3 DNA follows: TGTGCCACCAGCAGAGAAGGGACGCGCGGGTATGGCTACACCTTC.

The chain links TRBV6-5 to TRBJ1-6; 7 bases match TRBD1. Losses at the gene ends were 6 bases for V and 7 bases for J; bases not matched to a gene: 6. The CDR3 covers 14 residues. Germline V lookup: CDR1 MNHEY, CDR2 SVGAGI. CDR3 DNA: TGTGCCAGCAGGTCCGGGACAGTCAATTCACCCCTCCACTTT. It codes for CASRSGTVNSPLHF.

This clone was seen more than once but under ten times. This chain connects TRBV27 to TRBJ1-1, with 7 nucleotides matching TRBD1. Germline V lookup: CDR1 MNHEY, CDR2 SMNVEV (reference sequence). This CDR3 has 14 amino acids. V shed 7 bases and J 0 bases; nucleotides not matched to a gene: 5. The CDR3 is CASIRTGVNTEAFF. The CDR3 DNA sequence: TGTGCCAGCATTCGGACAGGCGTGAACACTGAAGCTTTCTTT.

This chain joins TRBV28 and TRBJ2-7; D remains unclear. The CDR3 is 14 residues long. V lost 6 bases, J lost 3 bases, and 15 bases lay in between. Looked up from germline, CDR1 is MDHEN and CDR2 is SYDVKM. CDR3 nucleotides: TGTGCCAGCAGCCCCCGACAACTTTACTACGAGCAGTACTTC. Translation gives CASSPRQLYYEQYF.

The J gene is TRBJ1-1, the V gene TRBV7-2; 7 nucleotides agree with TRBD1. The CDR3 is 16 residues long. Trimming at V came to 4 bases and at J to 2 bases, leaving 10 bases not matched to a gene. CDR1 and CDR2 from the germline V gene are SGHTA and FQGNSA. In nucleotides, the CDR3 is TGTGCCAGCAGCTCATCAGGGGGGACAGCTAACACTGAAGCTTTCTTT. Its translation is CASSSSGGTANTEAFF. The complete variable domain, with remaining parts taken from reference TRBV7-2 and TRBJ1-1, reads GAGVSQSPSNKVTEKGKDVELRCDPISGHTALYWYRQSLGQGLEFLIYFQGNSAPDKSGLPSDRFSAERTGGSVSTLTIQRTQQEDSAVYLCASSSSGGTANTEAFFGQGTRLTVV.

V and J are TRBV9 and TRBJ2-5; 8 nucleotides line up with TRBD2. The CDR3 is made up of 14 amino acids. V lost 2 bases to trimming and J lost 4 bases; unmatched junction nucleotides: 4. Germline-derived CDR1 and CDR2 are SGDLS and YYNGEE. CDR3: CASSVSGGPETQYF. The CDR3 bases are TGTGCCAGCAGCGTTTCGGGGGGGCCAGAGACCCAGTACTTC.